A selection of T cell receptor beta chains follows, all from one sample in a study of cytomegalovirus exposure and HLA in healthy donors. Repertoires were generated with immunoSEQ multiplex PCR, while TCRdb's copy carries only in-frame clones and drops some. There are around 280,000 clones in the sample; around 90% occur only once, and roughly 2.3% lies in the top ten. The source material was PBMCs. The receptors originated from a woman aged 18-30 years in good health and CMV-seronegative. CDR3s include the opening cysteine and the closing phenylalanine or tryptophan. D genes are given only for firm matches. Clone size appears in some rows only: once, few, many, or a class for an expanded clone.

>.|TRBJ2-7|TRBV7-9|.
TGTGCCAGCAGCTCGACAGATAACTACGAGCAGTACTTC
CASSSTDNYEQYF
>.|TRBJ1-1|TRBV5-6|TRBD1
TGTGCCAGCAGCCTATTACAGGGGGCAGCAGCTTTCTTT
CASSLLQGAAAFF
>.|TRBJ1-2|TRBV5-6|TRBD1
TGTGCCAGCAGCTGGGGGACAGCTAACTATGGCTACACCTTC
CASSWGTANYGYTF
>.|TRBJ2-7|TRBV9|TRBD1
TGTGCCAGCAGCGTAGGGGGGACAGAGTACGAGCAGTACTTC
CASSVGGTEYEQYF
>.|TRBJ1-2|TRBV6-6|TRBD1
TGTGCCAGCAGTTCCGGGACAGCTTCCTATGGCTACACCTTC
CASSSGTASYGYTF
>.|TRBJ1-2|TRBV6-1|.
TGTGCCAGCAGTGAAGCGGCGGGAGAGTACTATGGCTACACCTTC
CASSEAAGEYYGYTF
>.|TRBJ1-2|TRBV7-8|.
TGTGCCAGCAGCTTACAAGACAGTATCTATGGCTACACCTTC
CASSLQDSIYGYTF
>.|TRBJ2-1|TRBV2|TRBD2
TGTGCCAGCAGCGACGTAACTAGCGCTAGCAATGAGCAGTTCTTC
CASSDVTSASNEQFF
>.|TRBJ1-5|TRBV19|TRBD1
TGTGCCAGTAGATACCCCGGGACAGGGTCCAATCAGCCCCAGCATTTT
CASRYPGTGSNQPQHF
>.|TRBJ1-5|TRBV9|.
TGTGCCAGCAACGGGGGGGCCCCTGATCAGCCCCAGCATTTT
CASNGGAPDQPQHF
>once|TRBJ2-5|TRBV6-5|TRBD2
TGTGCCAGCAGCCCCGAGCGGGGCGGTCCGGAGACCCAGTACTTC
CASSPERGGPETQYF
>.|TRBJ2-7|TRBV30|TRBD1
TGTGCCTGGGGACAGGGCTCCAACGAGCAGTACTTC
CAWGQGSNEQYF
>.|TRBJ2-7|TRBV9|.
TGTGCCAGCAGCGTAGGGGGGGGCCGTTACGAGCAGTACTTC
CASSVGGGRYEQYF
>.|TRBJ2-5|TRBV19|TRBD1
TGTGCCACTTCGGACAGGGGGCGAGAGACCCAGTACTTC
CATSDRGRETQYF
>.|TRBJ2-7|TRBV27|TRBD2
TGTGCCAGCAGGGGAGGGAACTACGAGCAGTACTTC
CASRGGNYEQYF
>.|TRBJ1-1|TRBV6-5|TRBD1
TGTGCCAGCAGGGGAGGACAGGGGAACACTGAAGCTTTCTTT
CASRGGQGNTEAFF
>.|TRBJ2-1|TRBV9|TRBD2
TGTGCCAGCAGCACCAGCGGGGGGGCCATTTCCTACAATGAGCAGTTCTTC
CASSTSGGAISYNEQFF
>.|TRBJ2-7|TRBV19|TRBD1
TGTGCCAGTACCACCGGGACAGGGCGGGGGATAGACGAGCAGTACTTC
CASTTGTGRGIDEQYF
>.|TRBJ2-2|TRBV9|.
TGTGCCAGCAGCGTAGAAGACTCTTTAGGTTTTGGGCTGTTTTTT
CASSVEDSLGFGLFF
>.|TRBJ2-1|TRBV6-5|TRBD1
TGTGCCAGCAGTTTACAGGGGGCGGGGTACAATGAACAGTTCTTC
CASSLQGAGYNEQFF
>.|TRBJ2-2|TRBV7-9|TRBD1
TGTTCCAGCAGCTTCCGAGACAGGGGGTCCGGGGAGCTGTTTTTT
CSSSFRDRGSGELFF
>.|TRBJ1-1|TRBV19|.
TGTGCCAGTGGTACAGTTGATCTTTTCTTT
CASGTVDLFF
>.|TRBJ1-6|TRBV7-9|TRBD1
TGTTCCAGCAGCTTAGCGCGAGGCGGACAGGTTCTGTTCTCACCCCTCCACTTT
CSSSLARGGQVLFSPLHF
>.|TRBJ1-4|TRBV6-1|.
TGTGCCAGCAGGCAGACAGAGATTAACGAAAAACTGTTTTTT
CASRQTEINEKLFF
>.|TRBJ1-3|TRBV7-9|.
TGTGCCAGCAGCTTAATCGCGGGCGCGAGCTCTGGAAACACCATATATTTT
CASSLIAGASSGNTIYF
>.|TRBJ1-6|TRBV6-5|TRBD1
TGTGCCAGCAGTTGGACAGGGGGTAATTCACCCCTCCACTTT
CASSWTGGNSPLHF
>.|TRBJ2-5|TRBV27|TRBD1
TGTGCCAGCAGTCCCTGGACAGGGGGTCACCAAGAGACCCAGTACTTC
CASSPWTGGHQETQYF
>.|TRBJ1-1|TRBV19|.
TGTGCCAGTAGTATAGCCAGGGAGGAAACTGAAGCTTTCTTT
CASSIAREETEAFF
>.|TRBJ1-2|TRBV29-1|.
TGCAGCGCTCGACCCCAGGGAAACTATGGCTACACCTTC
CSARPQGNYGYTF
>.|TRBJ2-1|TRBV27|.
TGTGCCAGCAGTTTTACCCCGAGCTCCTACAATGAGCAGTTCTTC
CASSFTPSSYNEQFF
>.|TRBJ2-5|TRBV5-1|.
TGCGCCAGCAGCCTCCCGGAGGCCGAGACCCAGTACTTC
CASSLPEAETQYF
>.|TRBJ2-4|TRBV7-2|TRBD2
TGTGCCAGCAGCCCCAGCGGGGTTCTAGCCAAAAACATTCAGTACTTC
CASSPSGVLAKNIQYF
>.|TRBJ1-1|TRBV5-6|.
TGTGCCAGCACCACGGACACTGGGAAGGCGGAAACTGAAGCTTTCTTT
CASTTDTGKAETEAFF
>.|TRBJ1-2|TRBV25-1|TRBD1
TGTGCCAGCAGTGACCCCGGACAGGGCGGGTATGGCTACACCTTC
CASSDPGQGGYGYTF
>.|TRBJ2-7|TRBV5-1|.
TGCGCCAGCAGCTTAACAGTTTCCTACGAGCAGTACTTC
CASSLTVSYEQYF
>.|TRBJ1-1|TRBV7-8|.
TGTGCCAGCAGCTTAGCGGGAGGTTCTGAAGCTTTCTTT
CASSLAGGSEAFF
>once|TRBJ2-7|TRBV6-1|.
TGTGCCAGCAGTGAAGCGCTAGATAGCCCCTACGAGCAGTACTTC
CASSEALDSPYEQYF